This T cell receptor beta chain originates from a study of long-term antiretroviral therapy in people with HIV. Study results and caveats: HIV repertoire CDR3 lengths ranged less widely than those of controls. Pre-ART expanded TRB clones stayed dominant throughout, though often decreasing after ART.

The United States was where all participants with HIV were treated. About this clone: Its antigen is undetermined.

Germline CDR1 and CDR2: SNHLY and FYNNEI. This CDR3 has 12 amino acids. V was trimmed by 10 bases and J by 5 bases, leaving 14 bases between them. The assay, immunoSEQ v3.0, was run at survey level. Generated by immunoSEQ multiplex PCR, the TCRdb table keeps only in-frame clones and is missing some. The profile shows around 30,000 clones, roughly 85% of them singletons. The rearrangement links TRBV2 to TRBJ1-2; unclear D gene. The clonotype comes from a man aged 18 to 30 with HIV. This material consisted of unsorted PBMCs, taken roughly 3.3 years after starting antiretroviral therapy. CDR3 sequence (DNA): TGTGCCAACCTGAGGATGGCGTATGGCTACACCTTC. Its translation is CANLRMAYGYTF.